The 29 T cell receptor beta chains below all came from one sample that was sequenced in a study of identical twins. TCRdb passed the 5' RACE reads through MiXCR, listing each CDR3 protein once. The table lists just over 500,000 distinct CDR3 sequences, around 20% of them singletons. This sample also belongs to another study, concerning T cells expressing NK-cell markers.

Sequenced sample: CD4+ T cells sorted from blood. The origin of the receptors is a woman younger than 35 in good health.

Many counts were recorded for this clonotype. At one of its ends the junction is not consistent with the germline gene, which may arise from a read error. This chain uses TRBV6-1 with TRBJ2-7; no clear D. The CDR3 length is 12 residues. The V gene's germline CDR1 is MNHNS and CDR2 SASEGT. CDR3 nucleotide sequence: TGTGCCAGTAGTGGAAGCTCCTACGAGCAGTACTTC. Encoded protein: CASSGSSYEQYF.

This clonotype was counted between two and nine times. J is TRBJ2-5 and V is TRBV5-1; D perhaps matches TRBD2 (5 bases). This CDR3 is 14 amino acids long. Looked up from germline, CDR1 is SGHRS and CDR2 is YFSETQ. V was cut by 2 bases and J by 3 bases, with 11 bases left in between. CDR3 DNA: TGCGCCAGCAGCTTCCCGAGCGGAGAAGAGACCCAGTACTTC. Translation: CASSFPSGEETQYF.

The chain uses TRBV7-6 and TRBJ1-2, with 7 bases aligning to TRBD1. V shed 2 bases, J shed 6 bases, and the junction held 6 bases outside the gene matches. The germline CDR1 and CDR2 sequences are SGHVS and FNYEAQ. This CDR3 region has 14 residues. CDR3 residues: CASSLKDRDHGYTF. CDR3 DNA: TGTGCCAGCAGCTTAAAAGACAGGGATCATGGCTACACCTTC.

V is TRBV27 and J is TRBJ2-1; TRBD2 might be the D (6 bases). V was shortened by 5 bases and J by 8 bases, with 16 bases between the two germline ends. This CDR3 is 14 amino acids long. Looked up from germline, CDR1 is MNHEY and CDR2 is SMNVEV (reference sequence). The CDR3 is CASSRPDPGDEQFF. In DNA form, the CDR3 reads TGTGCCAGCAGTCGCCCGGACCCGGGGGATGAGCAGTTCTTC.

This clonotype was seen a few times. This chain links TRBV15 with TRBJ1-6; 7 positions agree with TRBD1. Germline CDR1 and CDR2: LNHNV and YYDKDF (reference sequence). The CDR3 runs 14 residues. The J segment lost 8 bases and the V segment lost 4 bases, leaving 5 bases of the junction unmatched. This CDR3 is CATSIPGQYSPLHF. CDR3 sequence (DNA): TGTGCCACCAGCATACCGGGACAGTATTCACCCCTCCACTTT.

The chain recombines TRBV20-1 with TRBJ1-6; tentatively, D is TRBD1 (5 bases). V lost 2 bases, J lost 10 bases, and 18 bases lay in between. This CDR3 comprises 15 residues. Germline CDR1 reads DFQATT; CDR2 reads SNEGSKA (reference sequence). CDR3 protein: CSARSSGGLWSPLHF. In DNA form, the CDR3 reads TGCAGTGCTAGATCGTCCGGGGGTTTATGGTCACCCCTCCACTTT.

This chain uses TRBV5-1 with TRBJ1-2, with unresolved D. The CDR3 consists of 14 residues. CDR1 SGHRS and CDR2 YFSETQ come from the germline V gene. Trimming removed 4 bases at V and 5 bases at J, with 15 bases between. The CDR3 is CASSPLGREYGYTF. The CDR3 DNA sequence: TGCGCCAGCAGCCCACTCGGGAGGGAGTATGGCTACACCTTC.

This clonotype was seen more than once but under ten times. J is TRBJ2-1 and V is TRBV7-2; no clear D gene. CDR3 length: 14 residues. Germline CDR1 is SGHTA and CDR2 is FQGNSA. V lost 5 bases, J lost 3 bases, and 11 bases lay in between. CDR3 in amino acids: CASSEDPRYNEQFF. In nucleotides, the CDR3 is TGTGCCAGCAGCGAAGACCCTCGCTACAATGAGCAGTTCTTC.

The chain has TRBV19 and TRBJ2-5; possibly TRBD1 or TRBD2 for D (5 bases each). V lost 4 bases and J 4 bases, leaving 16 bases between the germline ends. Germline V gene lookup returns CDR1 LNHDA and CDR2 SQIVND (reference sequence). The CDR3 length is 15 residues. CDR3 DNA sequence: TGTGCCAGTAGTACCCCGGGACCGGAAAGAGAGACCCAGTACTTC. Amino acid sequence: CASSTPGPERETQYF.

CDR3 in DNA: TGTGCCAGCAGCGCAACAGGGCATACCTACGAGCAGTACTTC. Protein product: CASSATGHTYEQYF. The chain is built from TRBV9 and TRBJ2-7; D is possibly TRBD1 (6 bases). CDR1 is SGDLS, CDR2 YYNGEE, per germline. Trimming took 3 bases from V and 2 from J, leaving 12 bases between them. CDR3 length equals 14 residues.

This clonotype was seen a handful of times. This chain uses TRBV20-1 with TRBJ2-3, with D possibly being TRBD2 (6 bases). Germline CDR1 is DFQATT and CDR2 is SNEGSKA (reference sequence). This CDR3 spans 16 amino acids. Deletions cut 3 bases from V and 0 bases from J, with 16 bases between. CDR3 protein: CSASFGGESSTDTQYF. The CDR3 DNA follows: TGCAGTGCTAGCTTCGGGGGAGAATCTAGCACAGATACGCAGTATTTT.

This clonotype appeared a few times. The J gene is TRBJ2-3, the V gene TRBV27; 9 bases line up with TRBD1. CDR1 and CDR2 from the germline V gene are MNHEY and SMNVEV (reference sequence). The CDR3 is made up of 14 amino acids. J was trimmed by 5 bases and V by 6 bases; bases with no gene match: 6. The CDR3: CASRRQGVGDTQYF. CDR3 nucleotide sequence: TGTGCCAGCAGGCGACAGGGGGTAGGAGATACGCAGTATTTT.

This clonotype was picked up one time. CDR3 region: CASSLAHGRLNEKLFF. The CDR3 nucleotides are TGCGCCAGCAGCTTGGCCCACGGCCGCCTTAATGAAAAACTGTTTTTT. V and J are TRBV5-1 and TRBJ1-4; D is unclear. The CDR3 is 16 amino acids. Trimming pared 0 bases from V and 4 bases from J, leaving 13 bases between. CDR1 and CDR2 (germline): SGHRS, YFSETQ.

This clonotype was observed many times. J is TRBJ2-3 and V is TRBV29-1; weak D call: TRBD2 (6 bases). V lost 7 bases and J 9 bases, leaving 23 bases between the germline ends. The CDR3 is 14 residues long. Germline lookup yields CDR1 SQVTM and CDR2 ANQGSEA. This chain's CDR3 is CSARGGGSLRTQYF. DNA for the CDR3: TGCAGCGCACGTGGGGGAGGCAGCCTGCGGACGCAGTATTTT.

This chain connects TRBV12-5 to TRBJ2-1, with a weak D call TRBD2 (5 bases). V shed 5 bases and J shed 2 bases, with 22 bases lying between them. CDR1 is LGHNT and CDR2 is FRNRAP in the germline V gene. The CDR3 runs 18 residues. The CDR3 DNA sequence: TGTGCTAGTGGTACGATACTGGACGGGCGGGCTGCCTACAATGAGCAGTTCTTC. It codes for CASGTILDGRAAYNEQFF.

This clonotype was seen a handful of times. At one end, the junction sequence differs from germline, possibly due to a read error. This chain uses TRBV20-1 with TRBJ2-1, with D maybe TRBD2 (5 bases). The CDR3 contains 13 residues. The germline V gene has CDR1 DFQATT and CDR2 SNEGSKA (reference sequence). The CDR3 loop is CSASWAGINELFF. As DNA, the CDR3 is TGCAGTGCTAGTTGGGCCGGGATCAATGAGCTGTTCTTC.

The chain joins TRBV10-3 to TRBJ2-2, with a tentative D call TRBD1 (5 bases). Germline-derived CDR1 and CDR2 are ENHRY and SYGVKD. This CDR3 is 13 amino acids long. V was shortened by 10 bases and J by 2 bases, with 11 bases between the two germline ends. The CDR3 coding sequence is TGTGCCACAGCGACAGTTAACACCGGGGAGCTGTTTTTT. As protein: CATATVNTGELFF.

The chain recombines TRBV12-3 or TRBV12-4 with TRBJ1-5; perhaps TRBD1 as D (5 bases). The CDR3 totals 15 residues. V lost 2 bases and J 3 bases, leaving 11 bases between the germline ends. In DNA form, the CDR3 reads TGTGCCAGCAGTTTACGTGCGACAGTCAATCAGCCCCAGCATTTT. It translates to CASSLRATVNQPQHF.

CDR3 amino acids: CAIMGTAEETQYF. In DNA, the CDR3 is TGTGCCATCATGGGGACAGCCGAAGAGACCCAGTACTTC. This chain links TRBV10-3 with TRBJ2-5, with TRBD1 identical over 7 bases. Germline loops: CDR1 ENHRY, CDR2 SYGVKD. The length of the CDR3 is 13 residues. J gave up 3 bases and V 7 bases, and 5 bases lay outside the gene matches.

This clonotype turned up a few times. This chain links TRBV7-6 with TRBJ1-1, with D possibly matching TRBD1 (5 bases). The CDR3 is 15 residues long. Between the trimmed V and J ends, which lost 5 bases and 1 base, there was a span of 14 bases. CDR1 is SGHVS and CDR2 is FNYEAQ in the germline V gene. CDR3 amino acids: CASSPQGAANTEAFF. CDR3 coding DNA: TGTGCCAGCAGCCCGCAAGGGGCAGCGAACACTGAAGCTTTCTTT.

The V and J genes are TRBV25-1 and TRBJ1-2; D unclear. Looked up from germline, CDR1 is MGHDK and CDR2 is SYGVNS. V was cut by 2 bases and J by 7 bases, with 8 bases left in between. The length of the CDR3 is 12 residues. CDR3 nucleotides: TGTGCCAGCAGTGAAAGTACGGTTGGCTACACCTTC. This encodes CASSESTVGYTF.

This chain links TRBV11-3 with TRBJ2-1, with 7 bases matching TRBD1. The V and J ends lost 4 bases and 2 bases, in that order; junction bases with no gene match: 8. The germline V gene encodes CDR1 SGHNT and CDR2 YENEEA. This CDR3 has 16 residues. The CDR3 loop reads CASSSKTGLPYNEQFF. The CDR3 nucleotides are TGTGCCAGCAGCTCTAAGACAGGGCTCCCCTACAATGAGCAGTTCTTC.

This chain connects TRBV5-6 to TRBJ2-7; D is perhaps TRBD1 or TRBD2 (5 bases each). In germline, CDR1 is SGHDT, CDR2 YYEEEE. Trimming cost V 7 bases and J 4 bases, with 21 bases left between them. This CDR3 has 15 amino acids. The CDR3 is CASRPGSREFYEQYF. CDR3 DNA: TGTGCCAGCCGACCGGGGTCCAGGGAATTTTACGAGCAGTACTTC.

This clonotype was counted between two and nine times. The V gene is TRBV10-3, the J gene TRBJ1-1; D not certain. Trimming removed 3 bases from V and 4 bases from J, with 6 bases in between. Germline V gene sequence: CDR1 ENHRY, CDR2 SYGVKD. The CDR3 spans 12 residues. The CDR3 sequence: CAISEDGTEAFF. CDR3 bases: TGTGCCATCAGTGAAGACGGCACTGAAGCTTTCTTT.

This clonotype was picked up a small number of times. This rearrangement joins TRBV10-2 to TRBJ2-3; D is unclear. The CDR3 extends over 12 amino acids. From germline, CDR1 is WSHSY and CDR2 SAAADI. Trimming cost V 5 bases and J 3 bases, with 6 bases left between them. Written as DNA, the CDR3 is TGCGCCAGCAGTCGGCTGACAGATACGCAGTATTTT. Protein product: CASSRLTDTQYF.

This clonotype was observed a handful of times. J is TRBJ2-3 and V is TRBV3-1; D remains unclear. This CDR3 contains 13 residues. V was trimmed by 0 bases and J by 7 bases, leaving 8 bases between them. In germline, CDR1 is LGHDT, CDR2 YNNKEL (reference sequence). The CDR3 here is CASSQDIGYTQYF. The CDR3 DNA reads TGTGCCAGCAGCCAAGATATCGGTTATACGCAGTATTTT.

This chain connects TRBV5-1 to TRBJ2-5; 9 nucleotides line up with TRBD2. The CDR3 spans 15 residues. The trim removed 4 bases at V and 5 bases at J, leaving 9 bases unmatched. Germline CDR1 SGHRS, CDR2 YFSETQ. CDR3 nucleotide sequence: TGCGCCAGCAGCGAATCGGGGCTAGCGGGGGAGACCCAGTACTTC. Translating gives CASSESGLAGETQYF.

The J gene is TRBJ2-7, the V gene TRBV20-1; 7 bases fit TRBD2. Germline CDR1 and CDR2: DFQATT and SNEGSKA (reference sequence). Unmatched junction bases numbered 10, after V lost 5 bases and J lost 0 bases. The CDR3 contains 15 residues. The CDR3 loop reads CSAGGEGRSSYEQYF. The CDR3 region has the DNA TGCAGTGCTGGGGGGGAGGGACGCAGCTCCTACGAGCAGTACTTC.

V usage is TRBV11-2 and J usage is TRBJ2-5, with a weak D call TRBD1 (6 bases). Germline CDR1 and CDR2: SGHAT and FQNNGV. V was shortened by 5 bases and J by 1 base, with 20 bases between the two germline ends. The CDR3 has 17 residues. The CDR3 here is CASSPRPTGRFQETQYF. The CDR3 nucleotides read TGTGCCAGCAGCCCCCGTCCTACAGGGCGCTTCCAAGAGACCCAGTACTTC.